These 14 T cell receptor beta chains were sequenced from one sample in a study of post-analysis software for immune sequencing data. Their antigens remain unidentified. Findings and limits, study-wide: Patients used about 5 TRBV segments, including TRBV5-6, TRBV5-1 and TRBV20-1, more often than controls.

Unique molecular identifiers were carried by the TCR beta cDNA libraries. TCRdb re-called the PCR reads with MiXCR, one entry per CDR3 protein. The data hold approximately 570,000 distinct CDR3 sequences, with about 40% observed a single time. Material for sequencing was blood. The receptor set was obtained from a girl between 5 and 17 years old with multiple sclerosis.

Turning to this clonotype: This may be a read error, as it is one base from a much larger clone. The chain joins TRBV5-1 to TRBJ2-7, with 7 bases aligning to TRBD1. CDR3 length equals 14 residues. The ends lost 4 bases at V and 0 bases at J; junction bases unmatched: 4. The V gene's germline CDR1 is SGHRS and CDR2 YFSETQ. CDR3 bases: TGCGCCAGCAGCCGGGACAGTATCTCCTACGAGCAGTACTTC. Its protein product is CASSRDSISYEQYF. The whole variable domain, remainder taken from reference TRBV5-1 and TRBJ2-7, is KAGVTQTPRYLIKTRGQQVTLSCSPISGHRSVSWYQQTPGQGLQFLFEYFSETQRNKGNFPGRFSGRQFSNSRSEMNVSTLELGDSALYLCASSRDSISYEQYFGPGTRLTVT.

This chain uses TRBV7-9 with TRBJ2-5; 8 nucleotides match TRBD2. Germline CDR1 is SEHNR and CDR2 is FQNEAQ (reference sequence). With 5 bases clipped from V and 1 base from J, the junction kept 9 bases outside the gene matches. The CDR3 consists of 16 residues. The CDR3 DNA reads TGTGCCAGCAGCCCAGTGGGGACTAGGTCCCAAGAGACCCAGTACTTC. Its protein product is CASSPVGTRSQETQYF.

The chain recombines TRBV7-2 with TRBJ2-1; 11 bases fit TRBD2. CDR3 length: 16 amino acids. Germline V gives CDR1 SGHTA, CDR2 FQGNSA. The V and J ends lost 5 bases and 1 base, in that order; junction bases with no gene match: 4. The CDR3 DNA reads TGTGCCAGCAGCCCCCCTAGCGGGGGGTCCTACAATGAGCAGTTCTTC. This translates into CASSPPSGGSYNEQFF.

This clonotype turned up a few times. The chain combines TRBV2 with TRBJ2-7; 9 bases are a match to TRBD1. Germline assignment: CDR1 SNHLY and CDR2 FYNNEI. V lost 7 bases and J lost 6; bases outside the gene matches: 13. The CDR3 length is 15 residues. The CDR3 bases are TGTGCCAGCACCCACCCGGGGACAGGGCGTAGCGAGCAGTACTTC. Translation: CASTHPGTGRSEQYF.

This clonotype was seen a few times. This chain joins TRBV12-3 or TRBV12-4 and TRBJ1-5; D possibly corresponds to TRBD1 (5 bases). Trimming stripped 6 bases from V and 6 bases from J, with 15 bases between. The CDR3 runs to 14 residues. The CDR3 protein is CASSPGRDSQPQHF. The CDR3 nucleotides are TGTGCCAGCAGCCCGGGCAGGGATAGTCAGCCCCAGCATTTT.

This clonotype was seen a single time. The junction and the germline gene differ at one end; a read error may be behind it. The genes are TRBV6-5 and TRBJ1-1, with 7 nucleotides matching TRBD1. In germline, CDR1 is MNHEY, CDR2 SVGAGI. This CDR3 comprises 12 residues. CDR3 sequence: CASGRGDTGAFF. The CDR3 region has the DNA TGTGCCAGCGGCAGGGGGGACACTGGAGCTTTCTTT.

This clonotype came up once. An end of the junction differs from the germline gene, which may be a read error. The chain couples TRBV11-1 to TRBJ2-7; D remains unclear. The CDR3 consists of 13 residues. CDR1 is SGHAT and CDR2 is FQDESV in the germline V gene (reference sequence). The CDR3, as DNA: TGTGCCAGCAGCCCAGAGGACGGATACGAGCGGTACTTC. Translating gives CASSPEDGYERYF.

The V call is TRBV4-1, the J call TRBJ1-5, with no clear D. Germline CDR1 MGHRA, CDR2 YSYEKL. The CDR3 has 14 amino acids. Trimming took 4 bases from V and 4 from J, leaving 11 bases between them. CDR3 in DNA: TGCGCCAGCAGCCCCCGGAGCGAGAATCAGCCCCAGCATTTT. Its translation is CASSPRSENQPQHF.

The chain has TRBV20-1 and TRBJ2-1; TRBD1 aligns across 8 bases. V shed 4 bases, J shed 8 bases, and the junction held 7 bases outside the gene matches. The CDR3 is 13 amino acids. From germline, CDR1 is DFQATT and CDR2 SNEGSKA (reference sequence). The CDR3 nucleotides are TGCAGTGCTACTCGACAGGGGTTTGATGAGCAGTTCTTC. Translated, it gives CSATRQGFDEQFF.

The chain joins TRBV5-1 to TRBJ2-6; 7 bases match TRBD1. There are 17 residues in the CDR3. Trimming took 5 bases from V and 0 from J; bases not matched to a gene: 8. Germline V gene sequence: CDR1 SGHRS, CDR2 YFSETQ. The CDR3 here is CASSPGQPTSGANVLTF. CDR3 bases: TGCGCCAGCAGTCCGGGACAGCCCACCTCTGGGGCCAACGTCCTGACTTTC. Combining the CDR3 with reference TRBV5-1 and TRBJ2-6 gives the whole variable domain KAGVTQTPRYLIKTRGQQVTLSCSPISGHRSVSWYQQTPGQGLQFLFEYFSETQRNKGNFPGRFSGRQFSNSRSEMNVSTLELGDSALYLCASSPGQPTSGANVLTFGAGSRLTVL.

The DNA for the CDR3 is TGCGCCAGCAGCTTGGCTACGACAGGGGGCTGGGGAGAGACCCAGTACTTC. It is translated as CASSLATTGGWGETQYF. The chain combines TRBV5-1 with TRBJ2-5; TRBD1 matches at 10 bases. Germline V gene lookup returns CDR1 SGHRS and CDR2 YFSETQ. The CDR3 totals 17 residues. The V and J ends lost 0 bases and 4 bases, in that order; junction bases with no gene match: 9.

Here the CDR3 reads CSARTTSGWGTQYF. CDR3 nucleotides: TGCAGTGCTCGAACTACTAGCGGATGGGGGACCCAGTACTTC. This chain links TRBV20-1 with TRBJ2-5; 8 nucleotides line up with TRBD2. The V gene's germline CDR1 is DFQATT and CDR2 SNEGSKA (reference sequence). The CDR3 consists of 14 residues. Germline trimming cut 5 bases from V and 7 bases from J; bases unmatched to any gene: 12.

This clonotype was found a few times. The rearrangement joins TRBV29-1 to TRBJ2-5, with 8 bases lining up with TRBD2. The trim removed 1 base at V and 5 bases at J, leaving 18 bases unmatched. The CDR3 extends over 18 amino acids. The germline CDR1 and CDR2 sequences are SQVTM and ANQGSEA. The CDR3 DNA is TGCAGCGTTGAAGTTCCCCTGGTCTACCGGGGGGGCCGGGAGACCCAGTACTTC. Residues: CSVEVPLVYRGGRETQYF.

Only a few counts were recorded for this clonotype. The rearrangement uses TRBV20-1 and TRBJ2-7, with D perhaps matching TRBD1 (5 bases). Germline V gene data show CDR1 as DFQATT and CDR2 as SNEGSKA (reference sequence). V was clipped by 1 base and J by 3 bases, with 16 bases between them. The CDR3 loop spans 15 amino acids. Here the CDR3 DNA reads TGCAGTGCTAGAGGCTCCAGGGAAGCCCTCTACGAGCAGTACGTC. Encoded protein: CSARGSREALYEQYV.